This is a list of T cell receptor beta chains from one sample in a study of shared clonotypes between healthy human individuals. Clones were sequenced by immunoSEQ multiplex PCR, and TCRdb holds only the in-frame ones, with some missing. The repertoire has 600,000 or so clones, approximately 95% of them found once; the top ten carry over 0.095%. Sequenced sample: naive CD8+ T cells sorted from blood. These receptors were collected from a woman aged 30 to 39 in good health. The conserved cysteine and the conserved F or W are not part of the CDR3 here.

TRBV10-3	AISEGTGLLNYGYT
TRBV7-6	ASSSIAGEGTGELF
TRBV28	ASSFRSSPDTQY
TRBV27	ASSPKRGAGAGEQF
TRBV2	ASSVTPEAF
TRBV4-1	ASSKDPGLARDEQF
TRBV28	ASTLGSYEQY
TRBV6-4	AGKPRLAGVVDEQY
TRBV28	ASSLIRAGVVRNTDTQY
TRBV5-4	ASSLEGTNFNEQF
TRBV2	ASTHIQGAEGGYT
TRBV9	ASSAIPSRDRGSQTEAF
TRBV30	AWSVSLSYEQY
TRBV19	ASTGLAGVEAQY
TRBV13	ASSTSVSGGTEQY
TRBV19	ASKSGLARYNEQF
TRBV7-9	ASSSGTTNYNEQF
TRBV11-2	ASNQRPGRNSYEQY
TRBV7-2	ASSPQPAGQTEAF
TRBV25-1	ASRGGTEAF
TRBV2	ASTGGQSYEQY
TRBV4-1	ASSQGTEKRFVEQF
TRBV28	ASSPRAAKEAF
TRBV28	ASSLLELGTNYGYT
TRBV21-1	ASSYGLAGDDEQY
TRBV7-2	ASSGWDRGAVNEQF
TRBV29-1	SVEGPTSGRVYEQY
TRBV9	ASSPSQGGGYGYT
TRBV18	ASSPEDRYEQY
TRBV19	ASSTRGSGSVDNEQF
TRBV5-8	ASSLGLQGINGYT
TRBV6-1	ASSSTRLAQH
TRBV14	ASSQVAGVNTEAF
TRBV5-1	ASSLEARGGEQY
TRBV29-1	SARIPEGYT
TRBV5-4	ASSPYRGYEQY
TRBV7-9	ATKTGGVDTQY
TRBV27	ASGTGYEQY
TRBV9	ASSVGGDTQY
TRBV5-4	ASSWEFAGSTAQF
TRBV2	ASRGRGGSHVNEQF
TRBV7-6	ASSPYGPSYEQY
TRBV25-1	ASSEYGPSYEQY
TRBV27	ASGHQGHYFQETQY
TRBV11-2	ASSLDLGAGELF
TRBV27	ASSLWQGASYEQY